Below, one TCR beta chain is given with its context. These data belong to a study of blood T cell repertoires in COVID-19. Germline V CDR1 and CDR2: MNHNY, SVGAGI (reference sequence). Trimming shortened V by 2 bases and J by 4 bases, and 11 bases separated the two germline ends. The length of the CDR3 is 14 residues. Clones were sequenced by immunoSEQ multiplex PCR, and TCRdb holds only the in-frame ones, with some missing. The table lists under 170,000 clones, about nine tenths of them singletons. The receptor was derived from an older woman with active or convalescent COVID-19. The rearrangement links TRBV6-6 to TRBJ1-2; D is ambiguous. The specimen was peripheral blood. For the CDR3, the DNA is TGTGCCAGCAGTTACCTTTCAGGTTCCTATGGCTACACCTTC. Its protein product is CASSYLSGSYGYTF.